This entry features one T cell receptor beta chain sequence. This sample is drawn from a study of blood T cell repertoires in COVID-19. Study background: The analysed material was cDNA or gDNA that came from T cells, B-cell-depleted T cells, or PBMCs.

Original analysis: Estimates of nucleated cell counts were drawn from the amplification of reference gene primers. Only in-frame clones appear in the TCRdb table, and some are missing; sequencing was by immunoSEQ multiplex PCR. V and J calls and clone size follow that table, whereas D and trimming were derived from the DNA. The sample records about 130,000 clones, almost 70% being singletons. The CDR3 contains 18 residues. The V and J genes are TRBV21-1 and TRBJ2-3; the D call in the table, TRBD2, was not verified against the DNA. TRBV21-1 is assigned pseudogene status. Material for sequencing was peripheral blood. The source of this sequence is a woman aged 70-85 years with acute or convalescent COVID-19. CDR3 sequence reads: CASSKVHALAGVTDTQYF. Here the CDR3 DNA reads TGTGCCAGCAGCAAAGTGCACGCACTAGCGGGCGTCACAGATACGCAGTATTTT.